This TCR beta chain appears in the sequencing data of a study of T cells after yellow fever vaccination. Study-level information: Preparation used SMART-Seq v4 Ultra Low Input for the low-cell-number fractions. The study's findings and limits: Compared with primary, the secondary response was weaker and peaked at day 5, not 15. Subsequent booster samples again held most clones from primary vaccination (96% CD4, nearly 90% CD8).

Deletions cut 7 bases from V and 0 bases from J, with 15 bases between. The CDR3 spans 14 residues. Looked up from germline, CDR1 is SQVTM and CDR2 is ANQGSEA. The study made its TCR cDNA through 5'RACE template switching. That step introduced a universal primer site along with UMIs. MiXCR was run by TCRdb on the 5' RACE reads, yielding one entry per CDR3 protein. The sample records 70,000 or so distinct CDR3 sequences, about 7.2% being singletons. This clonotype was counted a few times. The antigen is undetermined. The chain couples TRBV29-1 to TRBJ1-1; D ambiguous. The clonotype comes from a man aged 18 to 29 who received the YFV17D yellow fever vaccine. The sample consisted of CD8+ T cells sorted from PBMCs, taken 10 days after the first yellow fever vaccination. The CDR3 region has the DNA TGCAGCGCCTTAGGTGTAATTATGAACACTGAAGCTTTCTTT. Translation: CSALGVIMNTEAFF.